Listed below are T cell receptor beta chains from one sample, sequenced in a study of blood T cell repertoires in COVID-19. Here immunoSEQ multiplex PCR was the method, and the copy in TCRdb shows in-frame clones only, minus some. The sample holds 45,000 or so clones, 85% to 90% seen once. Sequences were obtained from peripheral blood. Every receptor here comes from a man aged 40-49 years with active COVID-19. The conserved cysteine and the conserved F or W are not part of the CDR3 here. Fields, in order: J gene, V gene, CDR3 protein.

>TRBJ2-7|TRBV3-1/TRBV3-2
ASSQGLATYEQY
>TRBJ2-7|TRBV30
AWSPDRVGEQY
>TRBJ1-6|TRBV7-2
ASSLWAGSDSPLH
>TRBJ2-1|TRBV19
ASNPRGSYNEQF
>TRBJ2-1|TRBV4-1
ASSQWVAGGPPYNEQF
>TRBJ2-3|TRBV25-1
ASSELAGSGTDTQY
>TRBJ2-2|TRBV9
ASSADIGELF
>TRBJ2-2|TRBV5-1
ASSFSGRPTGELF
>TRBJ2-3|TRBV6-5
ASTPRGDTQY
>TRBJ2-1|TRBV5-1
ASSLRTSGSYEQF
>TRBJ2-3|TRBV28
ATLDGVTGTQY
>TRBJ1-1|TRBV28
ASSGQGPPWTEAF
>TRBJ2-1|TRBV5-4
ASSLGGSAGNEQF
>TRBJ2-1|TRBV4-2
ASSFRLAGGGNEQF
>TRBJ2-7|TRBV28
ASRLGGQGTHEQY
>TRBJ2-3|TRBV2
ASSGASGSRADTQY
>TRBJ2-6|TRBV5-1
ASSLPPGTSGVLT
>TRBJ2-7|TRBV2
ASSELIGDGEQY